This entry lists 4 T cell receptor beta chains sequenced from one sample in a study of cytomegalovirus exposure and HLA in healthy donors. The table came from immunoSEQ multiplex PCR; TCRdb's copy has only in-frame clones and leaves some out. The sample has tens of thousands of clones, 89% seen once. Sequencing was carried out using PBMCs. These receptors all come from a woman aged 18-29 years in good health and CMV-seronegative.

This chain links TRBV6-1 with TRBJ1-4; D gene ambiguous. Germline loops: CDR1 MNHNS, CDR2 SASEGT. Trimming left V 4 bases short and J 0 bases short, with 12 bases between. This CDR3 contains 16 residues. The chain's CDR3 is CASSAGSDATNEKLFF. The CDR3 DNA sequence: TGTGCCAGCAGTGCCGGGTCCGATGCAACTAATGAAAAACTGTTTTTT.

V gene TRBV28 combines with J gene TRBJ1-4, with D perhaps TRBD1 (5 bases). The CDR3 has 15 residues. From germline, CDR1 is MDHEN and CDR2 SYDVKM. V was trimmed by 3 bases and J by 8 bases, leaving 16 bases between them. The CDR3 here is CASSFRVGVDEKLFF. For the CDR3, the DNA is TGTGCCAGCAGTTTTCGGGTAGGGGTTGACGAAAAACTGTTTTTT.

This rearrangement joins TRBV6-1 to TRBJ2-7, with D maybe TRBD2 (6 bases). The CDR3 length is 14 residues. V lost 5 bases, J lost 4 bases, and 15 bases lay in between. Looked up from germline, CDR1 is MNHNS and CDR2 is SASEGT. The chain's CDR3 is CASSTPGLNYEQYF. The CDR3 DNA follows: TGTGCCAGCAGTACCCCGGGACTGAATTACGAGCAGTACTTC.

The sample holds a few counts of this clone. The chain couples TRBV7-2 to TRBJ1-2; the D is unclear. Germline values: CDR1 SGHTA, CDR2 FQGNSA. The CDR3 is made up of 13 amino acids. V lost 5 bases and J 4 bases, leaving 11 bases between the germline ends. The CDR3 nucleotides are TGTGCCAGCAGCGTCTTACAGAGCTATGGCTACACCTTC. Translation gives CASSVLQSYGYTF.